Each of the 27 T cell receptor beta chains below was sequenced from the same sample in a study of blood T cells in healthy people across ages. The authors ran a second PCR of about 7 to 12 cycles using a sample-barcoded 5' primer and a J-beta primer mix. A single record per CDR3 protein comes from TCRdb applying MiXCR to the 5' RACE reads. The sample consists of 800,000 or so distinct CDR3 sequences, around half of them appearing once. Specimen: blood. The receptors were sampled from a man older than 75 in good health.

As concerns this clonotype: Germline is not matched at one junction end, which may reflect a read error. The rearrangement uses TRBV7-9 and TRBJ2-6; D may be TRBD1 (5 bases). The CDR3 consists of 13 residues. CDR1 SEHNR and CDR2 FQNEAQ come from the germline V gene (reference sequence). CDR3 sequence (DNA): TGCGATATAGGGGCGACGGGGGCCAACGTCCTGACTTTC. Translation gives CDIGATGANVLTF.

The CDR3 DNA reads as TGTGCCAGCAGGCAAACGACGACAGGTCCAAGGGGCTACACCTTC. This encodes CASRQTTTGPRGYTF. This chain connects TRBV4-2 to TRBJ1-2; D might be TRBD1 (6 bases). Per the germline V gene, CDR1 is LGHNA and CDR2 is YNFKEQ. This CDR3 has 15 residues. Trimming took 6 bases from V and 8 from J, leaving 22 bases between them.

V gene TRBV18 combines with J gene TRBJ2-7, with 10 bases that match TRBD1. V dropped 6 bases and J dropped 3; count of bases not matched to a gene: 2. This CDR3 spans 13 amino acids. Germline CDR1 and CDR2: KGHSH and LQKENI. CDR3 coding DNA: TGTGCCAGCTCGGGGACAGGGGTCTACGAGCAGTACTTC. Translation gives CASSGTGVYEQYF.

The rearrangement uses TRBV6-5 and TRBJ2-1; D not certain. The J call is doubtful: the DNA matches TRBJ2-7 better. CDR3 length equals 17 residues. CDR1 and CDR2 from the germline V gene are MNHEY and SVGAGI. CDR3 in DNA: TGTGCCAGCAGTTACCCCTTCCGTGTGTTCCTATACAATGAGCAGTACTTC. Encoded protein: CASSYPFRVFLYNEQYF.

A few counts support this clonotype. The chain has TRBV24-1 and TRBJ2-5, with 8 bases matching TRBD2. Per the germline V gene, CDR1 is KGHDR and CDR2 is SFDVKD. The CDR3 contains 17 residues. With V trimmed by 3 bases and J by 11 bases, 19 bases remained unmatched. The CDR3 DNA reads as TGTGCCACCAGTGATGATCCGGGACGAGCGGGAGATCGTGAGCAGTACTTC. Protein product: CATSDDPGRAGDREQYF.

The chain combines TRBV9 with TRBJ2-7; no reliable D call. The V end was cut by 0 bases, the J end by 0 bases, with 10 bases between. The germline CDR1 and CDR2 sequences are SGDLS and YYNGEE. CDR3 length: 15 amino acids. CDR3 loop: CASSVGTESSYEQYF. The CDR3 DNA is TGTGCCAGCAGCGTAGGAACAGAGAGCTCCTACGAGCAGTACTTC.

The chain uses TRBV25-1 and TRBJ1-2, with unresolved D. The CDR3 has 14 residues. V was pared by 2 bases and J by 8 bases, with 15 bases between. The germline CDR1 and CDR2 sequences are MGHDK and SYGVNS. For the CDR3, the DNA is TGTGCCAGCAGTGAAAACCCCGGGGTGTGGGGCTACACCTTC. It yields the protein CASSENPGVWGYTF.

This chain connects TRBV19 to TRBJ2-1; TRBD1 matches 7 bases. This CDR3 contains 13 residues. Germline values: CDR1 LNHDA, CDR2 SQIVND (reference sequence). Written as DNA, the CDR3 is TGTGCGACGAACAGGGGAATGAGCGATGAGCAGTTCTTC. As protein: CATNRGMSDEQFF.

This clonotype was observed a handful of times. V is TRBV7-6 and J is TRBJ2-3; 12 bases agree with TRBD2. The CDR3 totals 15 residues. Germline V lookup: CDR1 SGHVS, CDR2 FNYEAQ. V was pared by 5 bases and J by 3 bases, with 3 bases of the junction left unmatched. CDR3 in DNA: TGTGCCAGCAGCCCTAGCGGGAGGGCGACAGATACGCAGTATTTT. Residues: CASSPSGRATDTQYF.

This sequence joins TRBV7-2 and TRBJ2-1; 10 bases match TRBD2. Trimming at V came to 5 bases and at J to 8 bases, leaving 9 bases not matched to a gene. The germline V gene encodes CDR1 SGHTA and CDR2 FQGNSA. This CDR3 is built from 15 residues. The CDR3 DNA reads TGTGCCAGCAGCCAGGGGGCTAGCGGGAGTCATGAGCAGTTCTTC. Its translation is CASSQGASGSHEQFF.

In this sample, this clonotype turned up many times. The gene calls are TRBV28 and TRBJ2-3; 12 bases align to TRBD2. The CDR3 spans 16 residues. Germline values: CDR1 MDHEN, CDR2 SYDVKM. The V segment lost 5 bases and the J segment 4 bases; nucleotides outside the gene matches: 7. The CDR3 coding sequence is TGTGCCAGCAGTCACGGACTAGCGGGAATCGCAGATACGCAGTATTTT. Its translation: CASSHGLAGIADTQYF.

This clonotype showed up many times. The CDR3 spells CASSPAPGTGFSDTQYF. The CDR3 DNA reads as TGTGCCAGCAGCCCTGCCCCCGGGACAGGGTTTTCAGATACGCAGTATTTT. The genes are TRBV27 and TRBJ2-3, with TRBD1 matching 9 bases. The CDR3 contains 17 residues. V trimming: 6 bases; J trimming: 4 bases; junction bases outside the gene matches: 14. CDR1 and CDR2 from the germline V gene are MNHEY and SMNVEV (reference sequence).

This clonotype was picked up a small number of times. The rearrangement uses TRBV20-1 and TRBJ2-4; tentative D call: TRBD1 (5 bases). CDR1 is DFQATT, CDR2 SNEGSKA, per germline (reference sequence). The CDR3 sequence is 15 residues long. V was cut by 6 bases and J by 0 bases, with 15 bases left in between. The CDR3 DNA follows: TGCAGTGCGCAGACAGATTCCATAGCCAAAAACATTCAGTACTTC. It codes for CSAQTDSIAKNIQYF.

The sample holds a few counts of this clonotype. V usage is TRBV24-1 and J usage is TRBJ2-4; possible D gene TRBD1, 6 bases. Germline V gene data show CDR1 as KGHDR and CDR2 as SFDVKD. The CDR3 sequence is 16 residues long. V dropped 2 bases and J dropped 4 bases, with 14 bases sitting between them. CDR3 protein: CATSDSFGGQKNIQYF. The DNA of the CDR3 is TGTGCCACCAGTGATTCCTTTGGCGGACAGAAAAACATTCAGTACTTC.

To note about this clonotype: One end of the junction does not line up with germline, which may come from a read error. This chain uses TRBV28 with TRBJ2-5; D remains ambiguous. Germline assignment: CDR1 MDHEN and CDR2 SYDVKM. This CDR3 spans 17 amino acids. CDR3 DNA sequence: TGTGCCGGCAGCACACCCCGGGTCAGTTACCGTGGGGAGACCCAGTACTTC. As protein: CAGSTPRVSYRGETQYF.

The chain uses TRBV27 and TRBJ2-1; tentatively, D is TRBD2 (6 bases). The CDR3 loop spans 16 amino acids. V lost 7 bases and J 5 bases, leaving 21 bases between the germline ends. Germline CDR1 and CDR2: MNHEY and SMNVEV (reference sequence). CDR3: CASTDLAVFPHNEQFF. The CDR3 region has the DNA TGTGCCAGCACCGATTTAGCGGTCTTCCCCCACAATGAGCAGTTCTTC.

V gene TRBV7-3 combines with J gene TRBJ2-3; D is undetermined. The V end lost 5 bases, the J end lost 5 bases, and 11 bases lay between the germline ends. The germline V gene encodes CDR1 SGHTA and CDR2 FQGTGA. The CDR3 loop spans 13 amino acids. For the CDR3, the DNA is TGTGCCAGCAGCCCTAAAGATCAAGATACGCAGTATTTT. Protein: CASSPKDQDTQYF. Combining the CDR3 with reference TRBV7-3 and TRBJ2-3 gives the whole variable domain GAGVSQTPSNKVTEKGKYVELRCDPISGHTALYWYRQSLGQGPEFLIYFQGTGAADDSGLPNDRFFAVRPEGSVSTLKIQRTERGDSAVYLCASSPKDQDTQYFGPGTRLTVL.

This clonotype was recorded a few times. This chain connects TRBV10-3 to TRBJ1-2, with D possibly TRBD1 on 5 matching bases. CDR3 length equals 12 residues. Trimming cost V 2 bases and J 7 bases, with 8 bases left between them. Germline-derived CDR1 and CDR2 are ENHRY and SYGVKD. In DNA form, the CDR3 reads TGTGCCATCAGTGAGCGGCAGGGTGGCTACACCTTC. Protein product: CAISERQGGYTF.

This clonotype was seen a few times. The chain links TRBV12-3 or TRBV12-4 to TRBJ2-7; 11 bases fit TRBD2. Germline trimming cut 6 bases from V and 5 bases from J; bases unmatched to any gene: 9. The CDR3 loop spans 15 amino acids. The CDR3 DNA sequence: TGTGCCAGCAGCCCTACTAGCGGGAGTACCCACGAGCAGTACTTC. It specifies CASSPTSGSTHEQYF.

The rearrangement joins TRBV25-1 to TRBJ1-2; tentatively, D is TRBD1 (6 bases). Trimming removed 4 bases at V and 5 bases at J, with 8 bases between. This CDR3 has 12 amino acids. Germline values: CDR1 MGHDK, CDR2 SYGVNS. The DNA for the CDR3 is TGTGCCAGCAGTGGAACAGGGTATGGCTACACCTTC. Its translation is CASSGTGYGYTF.

CDR3 nucleotide sequence: TGTGCCAGCAGGGACAGGGCCCACACAGATACGCAGTATTTT. Translated, it gives CASRDRAHTDTQYF. This chain connects TRBV5-4 to TRBJ2-3, with 8 bases that match TRBD1. This CDR3 has 14 residues. Per the germline V gene, CDR1 is SGHNT and CDR2 is YYREEE (reference sequence). Trimming at V came to 5 bases and at J to 2 bases, leaving 4 bases not matched to a gene.

This clonotype showed up just a few times. This chain joins TRBV5-1 and TRBJ2-1; D gene unclear. Between the trimmed V and J ends, which lost 0 bases and 5 bases, there was a span of 6 bases. CDR3 size: 13 residues. Per germline, CDR1 SGHRS and CDR2 YFSETQ. Written as DNA, the CDR3 is TGCGCCAGCAGCTTGGATGACAACAATGAGCAGTTCTTC. This gives the protein CASSLDDNNEQFF.

The genes are TRBV20-1 and TRBJ1-4; D might be TRBD1 (5 bases). The V end lost 3 bases, the J end lost 0 bases, and 11 bases lay between the germline ends. The CDR3 length is 15 residues. The germline V gene encodes CDR1 DFQATT and CDR2 SNEGSKA (reference sequence). CDR3 protein: CSASIRGPTNEKLFF. CDR3 bases: TGCAGTGCTAGTATCCGGGGCCCAACTAATGAAAAACTGTTTTTT.

V is TRBV30 and J is TRBJ2-7; D is possibly TRBD2 (5 bases). V was pared by 2 bases and J by 7 bases, with 12 bases between. The CDR3 sequence is 12 residues long. Germline V gene sequence: CDR1 GTSNPN, CDR2 SVGIG (reference sequence). The CDR3 region is CAWSHGRGEQYF. CDR3 DNA: TGTGCCTGGAGTCACGGGCGCGGGGAGCAGTACTTC.

The CDR3 loop reads CRAVLESERGSSHEQYF. CDR3 DNA: TGCAGGGCAGTGCTAGAGAGTGAGCGGGGATCGTCTCACGAGCAGTACTTC. The chain has TRBV20-1 and TRBJ2-7; TRBD2 matches 7 bases. This CDR3 is 17 amino acids long. CDR1 DFQATT and CDR2 SNEGSKA come from the germline V gene (reference sequence).

This clonotype was recorded a few times. The V call is TRBV29-1, the J call TRBJ2-3, with TRBD1 matching over 8 bases. CDR1 and CDR2 (germline): SQVTM, ANQGSEA. V lost 7 bases, J lost 2 bases, and 14 bases stayed unmatched. The CDR3 extends over 16 amino acids. CDR3 loop: CSAESLRDRNTDTQYF. The DNA of the CDR3 is TGCAGCGCCGAAAGCCTACGGGACAGGAACACAGATACGCAGTATTTT.

This clonotype has only a few counts. The chain links TRBV6-2 or TRBV6-3 to TRBJ2-5; 9 bases map to TRBD1. The CDR3 spans 15 residues. CDR1 MNHEY and CDR2 SVGEGT come from the germline V gene. The V gene end was trimmed by 5 bases and the J gene end by 0 bases; junction bases not matched to a gene: 4. CDR3 bases: TGTGCCAGCAGTACGGACAGGGGCAACCAAGAGACCCAGTACTTC. Translating it yields CASSTDRGNQETQYF.